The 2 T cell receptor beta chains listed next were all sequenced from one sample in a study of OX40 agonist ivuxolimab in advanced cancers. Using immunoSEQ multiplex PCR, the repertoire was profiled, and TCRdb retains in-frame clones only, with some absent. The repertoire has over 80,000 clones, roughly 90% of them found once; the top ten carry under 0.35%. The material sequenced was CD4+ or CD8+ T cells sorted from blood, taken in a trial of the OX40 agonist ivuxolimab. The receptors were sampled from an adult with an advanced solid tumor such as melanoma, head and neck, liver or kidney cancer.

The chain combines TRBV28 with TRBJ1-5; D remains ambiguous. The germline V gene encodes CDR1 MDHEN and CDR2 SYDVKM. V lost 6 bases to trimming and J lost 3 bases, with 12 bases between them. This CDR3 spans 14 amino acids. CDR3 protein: CASSPDGVNQPQHF. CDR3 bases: TGTGCCAGCAGCCCGGACGGGGTCAATCAGCCCCAGCATTTT. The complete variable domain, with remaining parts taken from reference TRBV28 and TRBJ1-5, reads DVKVTQSSRYLVKRTGEKVFLECVQDMDHENMFWYRQDPGLGLRLIYFSYDVKMKEKGDIPEGYSVSREKKERFSLILESASTNQTSMYLCASSPDGVNQPQHFGDGTRLSIL.

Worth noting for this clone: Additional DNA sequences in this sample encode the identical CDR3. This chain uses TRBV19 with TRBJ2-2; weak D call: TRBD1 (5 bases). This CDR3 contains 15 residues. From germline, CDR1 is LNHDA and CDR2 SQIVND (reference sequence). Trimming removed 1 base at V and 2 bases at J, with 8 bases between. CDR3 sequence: CASSIGQTNTGELFF. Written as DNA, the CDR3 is TGTGCCAGTAGTATAGGACAGACCAACACCGGGGAGCTGTTTTTT.